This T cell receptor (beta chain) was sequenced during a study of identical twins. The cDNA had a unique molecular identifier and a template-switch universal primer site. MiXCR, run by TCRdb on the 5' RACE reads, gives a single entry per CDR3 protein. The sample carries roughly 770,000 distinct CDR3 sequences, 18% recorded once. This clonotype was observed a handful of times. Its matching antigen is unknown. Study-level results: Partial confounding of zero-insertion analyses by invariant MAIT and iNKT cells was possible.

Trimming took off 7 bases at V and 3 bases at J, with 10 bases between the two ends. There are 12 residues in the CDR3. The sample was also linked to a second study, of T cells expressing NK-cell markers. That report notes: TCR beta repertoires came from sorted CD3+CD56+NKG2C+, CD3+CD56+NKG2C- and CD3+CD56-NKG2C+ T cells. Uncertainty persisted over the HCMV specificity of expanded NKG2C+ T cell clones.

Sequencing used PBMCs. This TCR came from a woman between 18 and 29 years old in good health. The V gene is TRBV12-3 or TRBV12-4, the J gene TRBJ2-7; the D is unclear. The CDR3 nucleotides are TGTGCCAGCACTCAATTCGGCTACGAGCAGTACTTC. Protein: CASTQFGYEQYF.